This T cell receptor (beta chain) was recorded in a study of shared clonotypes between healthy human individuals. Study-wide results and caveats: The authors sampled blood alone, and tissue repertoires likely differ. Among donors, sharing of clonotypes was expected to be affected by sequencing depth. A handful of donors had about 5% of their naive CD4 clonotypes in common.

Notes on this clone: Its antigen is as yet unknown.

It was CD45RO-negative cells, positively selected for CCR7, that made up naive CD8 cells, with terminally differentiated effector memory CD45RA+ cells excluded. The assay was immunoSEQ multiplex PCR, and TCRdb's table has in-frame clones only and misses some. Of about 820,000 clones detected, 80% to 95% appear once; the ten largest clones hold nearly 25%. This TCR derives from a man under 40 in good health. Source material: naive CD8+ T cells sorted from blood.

The DNA for the CDR3 is TGCAGCGTTGAAGGTCGACTAGTAGAGACCCAGTACTTC. This sequence encodes CSVEGRLVETQYF. The gene calls are TRBV29-1 and TRBJ2-5; a weak D match, TRBD2 (6 bases). The CDR3 spans 13 residues. Trimming pared 1 base from V and 4 bases from J, leaving 10 bases between. CDR1 is SQVTM, CDR2 ANQGSEA, per germline.